The 7 T cell receptor beta chains presented below share a single source sample, sequenced in a study of T cell responses to AZD1222 COVID-19 vaccine. Assay: immunoSEQ multiplex PCR; the TCRdb copy retains only in-frame clones and omits some. This sample carries under 150,000 clones, about 89% of them seen once, and the ten largest clones take approximately 27%. Specimen: peripheral blood, collected on day 0 of AZD1222 vaccination. All receptors derive from an adult in good health.

V and J are TRBV25-1 and TRBJ1-4; TRBD1 matches at 7 bases. Looked up from germline, CDR1 is MGHDK and CDR2 is SYGVNS. V shed 4 bases and J 4 bases; nucleotides not matched to a gene: 9. The CDR3 is made up of 16 amino acids. The CDR3 here is CASSGTRDRLNEKLFF. For the CDR3, the DNA is TGTGCCAGCAGTGGAACACGGGACAGACTTAATGAAAAACTGTTTTTT. The full variable domain, completed using reference TRBV25-1 and TRBJ1-4, is EADIYQTPRYLVIGTGKKITLECSQTMGHDKMYWYQQDPGMELHLIHYSYGVNSTEKGDLSSESTVSRIRTEHFPLTLESARPSHTSQYLCASSGTRDRLNEKLFFGSGTQLSVL.

This chain links TRBV11-1 with TRBJ2-3, with a possible D match to TRBD2 (7 bases). This CDR3 is built from 15 residues. Looked up from germline, CDR1 is SGHAT and CDR2 is FQDESV (reference sequence). Trimming removed 2 bases from V and 3 bases from J, with 12 bases in between. CDR3 nucleotide sequence: TGTGCCAGCAGCTTACGAGGGGGGGGTACAGATACGCAGTATTTT. Translating gives CASSLRGGGTDTQYF.

The gene calls are TRBV29-1 and TRBJ1-5, with D unclear. The CDR3 runs 12 residues. The V and J ends lost 4 bases and 6 bases respectively, with 10 bases between them. Looked up from germline, CDR1 is SQVTM and CDR2 is ANQGSEA. The CDR3 coding sequence is TGCAGCGTTGGACACTACGGTCAGCCCCAGCATTTT. Its translation is CSVGHYGQPQHF.

The V gene is TRBV7-9, the J gene TRBJ1-1; TRBD1 might be the D (6 bases). Germline assignment: CDR1 SEHNR and CDR2 FQNEAQ (reference sequence). The CDR3 totals 11 residues. V gave up 4 bases and J gave up 7 bases, with 7 bases separating them. The CDR3 is CASSSQGEAFF. Here the CDR3 DNA reads TGTGCCAGCAGCTCACAGGGTGAAGCTTTCTTT.

The gene calls are TRBV5-6 and TRBJ1-6, with D maybe TRBD1 (5 bases). The CDR3 covers 14 residues. Trimming stripped 3 bases from V and 9 bases from J, with 13 bases between. Germline V lookup: CDR1 SGHDT, CDR2 YYEEEE. CDR3 protein: CASSSRDGFSPLHF. The CDR3 nucleotides are TGTGCCAGCAGCTCTCGGGACGGGTTTTCACCCCTCCACTTT.

The V gene is TRBV27, the J gene TRBJ2-7; D might be TRBD1 (6 bases). The CDR3 consists of 14 residues. Trimming shortened V by 1 base and J by 4 bases, and 11 bases separated the two germline ends. CDR1 is MNHEY, CDR2 SMNVEV, per germline (reference sequence). Here the CDR3 reads CASSLLGASYEQYF. Here the CDR3 DNA reads TGTGCCAGCAGTTTATTGGGGGCGTCGTACGAGCAGTACTTC.

The chain recombines TRBV19 with TRBJ1-2; D gene ambiguous. Trimming stripped 5 bases from V and 4 bases from J, with 11 bases between. CDR1 is LNHDA and CDR2 is SQIVND in the germline V gene (reference sequence). The CDR3 runs 13 residues. Here the CDR3 reads CASSHDGTYGYTF. The CDR3, as DNA: TGTGCCAGTAGTCACGACGGCACCTATGGCTACACCTTC.